In its sample, the clone carrying this TCR beta chain was seen once. Antigen unknown. The PCR made use of 60 Vbeta and 13 Jbeta primers. Profiling relied on immunoSEQ multiplex PCR, and the TCRdb table lists in-frame clones only, not all of them. The sample has approximately 170,000 clones, roughly 83% seen once. V lost 1 base to trimming and J lost 1 base; unmatched junction nucleotides: 4. CDR1 is MNHEY and CDR2 is SMNVEV in the germline V gene (reference sequence). There are 15 residues in the CDR3. These data come from a study of cytomegalovirus exposure and HLA in healthy donors. General observations from the study: The presence/absence work took it that sequencing depth was about the same across donors. Several of the most significant clusters appeared linked to common viral pathogens, based on a later analysis. Sequence variants that were highly shared formed a cluster that was likely a sequencing artifact.

The chain links TRBV27 to TRBJ2-7; 7 bases align to TRBD2. Sequenced input: PBMCs. The TCR was taken from a boy between 2 and 10 years old in good health and CMV-seronegative. CDR3 region: CASSLFPGGSYEQYF. The CDR3 bases are TGTGCCAGCAGTTTATTTCCGGGGGGTTCCTACGAGCAGTACTTC.